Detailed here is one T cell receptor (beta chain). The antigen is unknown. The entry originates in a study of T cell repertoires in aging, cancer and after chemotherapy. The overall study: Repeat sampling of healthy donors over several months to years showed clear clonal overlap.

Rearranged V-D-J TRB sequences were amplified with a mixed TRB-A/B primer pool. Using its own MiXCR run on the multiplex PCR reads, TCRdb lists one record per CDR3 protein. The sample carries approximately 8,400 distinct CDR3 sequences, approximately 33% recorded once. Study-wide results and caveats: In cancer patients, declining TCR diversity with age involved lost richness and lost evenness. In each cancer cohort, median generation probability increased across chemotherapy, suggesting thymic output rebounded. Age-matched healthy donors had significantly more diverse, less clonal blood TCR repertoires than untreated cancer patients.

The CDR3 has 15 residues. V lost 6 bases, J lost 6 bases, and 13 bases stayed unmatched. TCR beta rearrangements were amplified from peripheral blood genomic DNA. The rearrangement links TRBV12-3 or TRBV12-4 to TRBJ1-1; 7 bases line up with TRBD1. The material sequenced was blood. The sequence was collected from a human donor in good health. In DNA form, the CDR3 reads TGTGCCAGCAGCCGTTGGCAGGGGGAAAACGCTGAAGCTTTCTTT. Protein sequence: CASSRWQGENAEAFF.